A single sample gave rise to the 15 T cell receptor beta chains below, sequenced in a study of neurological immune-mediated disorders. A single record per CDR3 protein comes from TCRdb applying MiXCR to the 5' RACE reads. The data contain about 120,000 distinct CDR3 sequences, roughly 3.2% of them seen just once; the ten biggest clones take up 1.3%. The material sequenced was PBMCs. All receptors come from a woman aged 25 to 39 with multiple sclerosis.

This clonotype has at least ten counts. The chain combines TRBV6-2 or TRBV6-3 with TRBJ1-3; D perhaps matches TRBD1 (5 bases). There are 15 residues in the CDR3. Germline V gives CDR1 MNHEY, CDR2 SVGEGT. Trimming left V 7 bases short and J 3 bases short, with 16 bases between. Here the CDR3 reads CASIGGRVDGNTIYF. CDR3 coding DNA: TGTGCCAGCATCGGTGGCAGGGTGGATGGAAACACCATATATTTT.

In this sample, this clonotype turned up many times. This CDR3 reads CASSLPRDSPHNEQFF. For the CDR3, the DNA is TGTGCCAGCAGCTTACCCCGGGACTCCCCCCACAATGAGCAGTTCTTC. The chain employs TRBV7-6 and TRBJ2-1; D might be TRBD2 (6 bases). The CDR3 covers 16 residues. The germline gives CDR1 SGHVS, CDR2 FNYEAQ. The V and J ends lost 2 bases and 5 bases respectively, with 16 bases between them. Full variable domain (outside the CDR3, taken from reference TRBV7-6 and TRBJ2-1): GAGVSQSPRYKVTKRGQDVALRCDPISGHVSLYWYRQALGQGPEFLTYFNYEAQQDKSGLPNDRFSAERPEGSISTLTIQRTEQRDSAMYRCASSLPRDSPHNEQFFGPGTRLTVL.

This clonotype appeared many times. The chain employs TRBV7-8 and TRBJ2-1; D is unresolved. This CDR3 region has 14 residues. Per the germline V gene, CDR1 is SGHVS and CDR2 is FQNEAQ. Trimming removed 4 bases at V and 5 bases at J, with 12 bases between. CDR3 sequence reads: CASSSIPGHNEQFF. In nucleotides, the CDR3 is TGTGCCAGCAGCTCTATCCCCGGCCACAATGAGCAGTTCTTC.

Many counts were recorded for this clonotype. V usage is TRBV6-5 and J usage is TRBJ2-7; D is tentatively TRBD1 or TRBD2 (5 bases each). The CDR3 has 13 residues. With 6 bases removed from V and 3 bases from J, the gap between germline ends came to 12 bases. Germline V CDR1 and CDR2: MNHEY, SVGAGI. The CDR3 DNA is TGTGCCAGCAGCCGGGGACCAGACTACGAGCAGTACTTC. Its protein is CASSRGPDYEQYF.

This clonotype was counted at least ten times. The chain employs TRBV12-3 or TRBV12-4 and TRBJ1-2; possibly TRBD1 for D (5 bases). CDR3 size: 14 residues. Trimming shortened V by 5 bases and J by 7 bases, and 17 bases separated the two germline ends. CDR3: CASSPMGPGGGYTF. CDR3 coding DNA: TGTGCCAGCAGTCCCATGGGGCCTGGAGGTGGCTACACCTTC.

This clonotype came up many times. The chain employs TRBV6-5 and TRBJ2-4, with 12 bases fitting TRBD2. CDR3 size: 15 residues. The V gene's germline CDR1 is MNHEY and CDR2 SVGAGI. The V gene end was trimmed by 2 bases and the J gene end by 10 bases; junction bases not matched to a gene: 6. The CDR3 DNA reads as TGTGCCAGCAGTTACCCTAGCGGGGGGGCCGTAATTCAGTACTTC. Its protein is CASSYPSGGAVIQYF.

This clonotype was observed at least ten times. CDR3 coding DNA: TGTGCCAGCAGCCCCCAAACGCCGGGGTACAATGAGCAGTTCTTC. Protein: CASSPQTPGYNEQFF. The rearrangement links TRBV7-8 to TRBJ2-1; TRBD2 might be the D (5 bases). The CDR3 totals 15 residues. The V and J ends lost 5 bases and 4 bases respectively, with 15 bases between them. The germline V gene encodes CDR1 SGHVS and CDR2 FQNEAQ.

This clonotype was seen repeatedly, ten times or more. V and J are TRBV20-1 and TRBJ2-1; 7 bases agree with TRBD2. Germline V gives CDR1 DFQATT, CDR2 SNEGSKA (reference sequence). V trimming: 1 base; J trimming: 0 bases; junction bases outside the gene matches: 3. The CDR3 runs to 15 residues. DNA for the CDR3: TGCAGTGCTAGAGCCGGGGGGAGCTCCTACAATGAGCAGTTCTTC. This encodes CSARAGGSSYNEQFF.

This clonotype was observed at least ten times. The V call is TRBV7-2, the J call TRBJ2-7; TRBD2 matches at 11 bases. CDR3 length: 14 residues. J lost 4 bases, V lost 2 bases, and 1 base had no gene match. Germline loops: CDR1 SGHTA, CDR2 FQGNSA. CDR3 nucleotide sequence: TGTGCCAGCAGCTTATTAGCGGGGGGGTACGAGCAGTACTTC. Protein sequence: CASSLLAGGYEQYF.

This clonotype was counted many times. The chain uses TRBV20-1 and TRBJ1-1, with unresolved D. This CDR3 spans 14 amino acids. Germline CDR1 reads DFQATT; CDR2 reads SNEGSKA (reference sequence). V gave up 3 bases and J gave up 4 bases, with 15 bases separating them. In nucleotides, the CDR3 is TGCAGTGCTAGTACCCCTCAGGTGGCCACTGAAGCTTTCTTT. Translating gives CSASTPQVATEAFF.

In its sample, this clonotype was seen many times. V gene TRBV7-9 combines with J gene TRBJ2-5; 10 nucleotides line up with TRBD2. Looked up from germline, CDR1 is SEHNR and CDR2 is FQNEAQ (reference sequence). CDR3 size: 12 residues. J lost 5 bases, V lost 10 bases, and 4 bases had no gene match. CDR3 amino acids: CATRLAGETQYF. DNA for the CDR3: TGTGCCACTAGACTAGCGGGCGAGACCCAGTACTTC.

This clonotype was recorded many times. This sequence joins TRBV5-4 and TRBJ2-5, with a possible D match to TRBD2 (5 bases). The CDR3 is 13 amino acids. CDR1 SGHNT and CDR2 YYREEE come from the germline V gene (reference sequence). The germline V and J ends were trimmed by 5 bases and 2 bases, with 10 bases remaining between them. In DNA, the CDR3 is TGTGCCAGCAGAGTAGCGCTACAAGAGACCCAGTACTTC. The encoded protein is CASRVALQETQYF.

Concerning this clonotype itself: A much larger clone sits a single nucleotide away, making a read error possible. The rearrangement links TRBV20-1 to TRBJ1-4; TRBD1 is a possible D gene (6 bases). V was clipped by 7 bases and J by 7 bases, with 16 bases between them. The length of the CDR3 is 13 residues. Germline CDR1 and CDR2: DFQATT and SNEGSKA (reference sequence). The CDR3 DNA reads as TGCAGTGACATGAGGGGGGGCAGTGAAAAACTGTTTTTT. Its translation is CSDMRGGSEKLFF.

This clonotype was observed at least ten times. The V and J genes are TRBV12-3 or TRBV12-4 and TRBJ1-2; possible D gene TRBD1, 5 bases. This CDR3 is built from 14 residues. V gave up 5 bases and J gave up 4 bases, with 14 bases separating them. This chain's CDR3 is CASSPRGRAYGYTF. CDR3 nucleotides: TGTGCCAGCAGTCCAAGGGGACGGGCCTATGGCTACACCTTC.

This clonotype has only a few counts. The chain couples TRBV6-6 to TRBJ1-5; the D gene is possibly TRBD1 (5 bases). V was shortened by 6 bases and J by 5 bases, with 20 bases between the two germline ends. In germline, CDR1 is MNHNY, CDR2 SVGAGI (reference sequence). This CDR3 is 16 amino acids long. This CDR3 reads CASSYGSTDTHQPQHF. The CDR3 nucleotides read TGTGCCAGCAGCTACGGCTCGACGGACACTCATCAGCCCCAGCATTTT.